These 4 T cell receptor beta chains came from one sample sequenced in a study of cytomegalovirus exposure and HLA in healthy donors. A multiplex PCR was run with 60 Vbeta primers and 13 Jbeta primers. Assay used: immunoSEQ multiplex PCR; TCRdb lists only in-frame clones, some missing. The table lists 160,000 or so clones, approximately 88% of them singletons. Specimen: PBMCs. The receptors were gathered from a woman aged 18-29 years in good health and CMV-seronegative.

The CDR3 protein is CASSEYSTEAFF. Here the CDR3 DNA reads TGCGCCAGCAGTGAGTACAGCACTGAAGCTTTCTTT. The chain combines TRBV10-2 with TRBJ1-1; D unclear. Trimming cost V 1 base and J 4 bases, with 4 bases left between them. The CDR3 totals 12 residues. CDR1 is WSHSY and CDR2 is SAAADI in the germline V gene.

The chain has TRBV5-1 and TRBJ2-2, with TRBD1 matching 12 bases. The CDR3 is made up of 21 amino acids. V lost 1 base, J lost 1 base, and 14 bases stayed unmatched. Per germline, CDR1 SGHRS and CDR2 YFSETQ. The CDR3 region is CASSLPLLGQGAALNTGELFF. For the CDR3, the DNA is TGCGCCAGCAGCTTGCCCCTCTTGGGACAGGGGGCTGCATTGAACACCGGGGAGCTGTTTTTT.

The chain couples TRBV30 to TRBJ2-7; no reliable D call. Germline V gives CDR1 GTSNPN, CDR2 SVGIG (reference sequence). CDR3 length equals 15 residues. The V end lost 3 bases, the J end lost 1 base, and 16 bases lay between the germline ends. CDR3 bases: TGTGCCTGGAGATCTCGTAGAGCCACGTCCTACGAGCAGTACTTC. This encodes CAWRSRRATSYEQYF. The entire variable domain, with the rest obtained from reference TRBV30 and TRBJ2-7, is as follows: SQTIHQWPATLVQPVGSPLSLECTVEGTSNPNLYWYRQAAGRGLQLLFYSVGIGQISSEVPQNLSASRPQDRQFILSSKKLLLSDSGFYLCAWRSRRATSYEQYFGPGTRLTVT.

The chain uses TRBV7-9 and TRBJ1-1; D is unclear. Germline V CDR1 and CDR2: SEHNR, FQNEAQ (reference sequence). The CDR3 loop spans 17 amino acids. The V end lost 5 bases, the J end lost 3 bases, and 22 bases lay between the germline ends. The CDR3 coding sequence is TGTGCCAGCAGCAGCCGCTCGACAATTGGGTCGGACACTGAAGCTTTCTTT. It is translated as CASSSRSTIGSDTEAFF. Looking up the rest from reference TRBV7-9 and TRBJ1-1 gives the full variable domain: DTGVSQNPRHKITKRGQNVTFRCDPISEHNRLYWYRQTLGQGPEFLTYFQNEAQLEKSRLLSDRFSAERPKGSFSTLEIQRTEQGDSAMYLCASSSRSTIGSDTEAFFGQGTRLTVV.